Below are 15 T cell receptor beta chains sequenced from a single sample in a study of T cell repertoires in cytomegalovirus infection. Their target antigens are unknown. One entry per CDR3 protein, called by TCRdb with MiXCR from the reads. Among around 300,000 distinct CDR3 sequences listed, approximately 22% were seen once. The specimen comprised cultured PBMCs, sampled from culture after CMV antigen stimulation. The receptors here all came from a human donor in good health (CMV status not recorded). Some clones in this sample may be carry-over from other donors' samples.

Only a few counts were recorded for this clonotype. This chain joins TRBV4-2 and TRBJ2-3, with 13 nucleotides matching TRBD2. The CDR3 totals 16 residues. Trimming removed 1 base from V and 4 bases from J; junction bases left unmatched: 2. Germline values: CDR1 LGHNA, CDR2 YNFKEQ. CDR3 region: CASSQGTSGSPDTQYF. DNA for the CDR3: TGTGCCAGCAGCCAAGGGACTAGCGGGAGCCCAGATACGCAGTATTTT.

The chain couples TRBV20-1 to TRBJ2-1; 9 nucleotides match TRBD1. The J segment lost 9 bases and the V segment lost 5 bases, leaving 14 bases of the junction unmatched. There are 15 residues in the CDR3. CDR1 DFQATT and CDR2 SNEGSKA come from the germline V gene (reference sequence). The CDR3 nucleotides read TGCAGTGCTGCAACTACCGGGACAGGGTATCCTGAGCAGTTCTTC. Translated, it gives CSAATTGTGYPEQFF.

DNA for the CDR3: TGTGCCAGTAGTAGGGGACTCAGAAACTACGAGCAGTACTTC. It is translated as CASSRGLRNYEQYF. The V call is TRBV19, the J call TRBJ2-7, with TRBD2 as a possible D gene (6 bases). Germline V gives CDR1 LNHDA, CDR2 SQIVND (reference sequence). The CDR3 loop spans 14 amino acids. Trimming removed 4 bases at V and 3 bases at J, with 13 bases between.

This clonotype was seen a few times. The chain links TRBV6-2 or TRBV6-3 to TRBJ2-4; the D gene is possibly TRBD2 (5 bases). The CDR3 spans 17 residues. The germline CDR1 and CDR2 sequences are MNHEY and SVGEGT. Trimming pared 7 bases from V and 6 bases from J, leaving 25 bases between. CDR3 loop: CASNYSGIRSRGNIQYF. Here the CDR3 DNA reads TGTGCCAGCAACTACTCCGGGATAAGGTCTCGAGGAAACATTCAGTACTTC.

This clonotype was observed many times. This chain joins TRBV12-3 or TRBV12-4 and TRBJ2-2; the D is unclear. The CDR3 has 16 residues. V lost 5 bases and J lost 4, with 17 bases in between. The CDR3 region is CASSPRGSPTTGELFF. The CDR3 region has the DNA TGTGCCAGCAGTCCCCGAGGTAGCCCGACCACCGGGGAGCTGTTTTTT.

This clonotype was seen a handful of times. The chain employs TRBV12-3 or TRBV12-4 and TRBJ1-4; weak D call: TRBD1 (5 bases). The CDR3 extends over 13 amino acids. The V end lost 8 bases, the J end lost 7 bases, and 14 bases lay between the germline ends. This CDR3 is CASARDPGEKLFF. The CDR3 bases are TGTGCCAGCGCGCGGGACCCCGGTGAAAAACTGTTTTTT.

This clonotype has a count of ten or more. The CDR3, as DNA: TGTGCCATCTGGGGGGGCCCCCCTAACTATGGCTACACCTTC. Its protein is CAIWGGPPNYGYTF. This chain connects TRBV7-2 to TRBJ1-2; a weak D match, TRBD1 (6 bases). The ends were cut back, 10 bases at V and 0 bases at J, with 15 bases in the middle. Germline CDR1 is SGHTA and CDR2 is FQGNSA. The CDR3 extends over 14 amino acids.

The CDR3 sequence: CASRPSAGTIETQYF. In DNA, the CDR3 is TGTGCCAGCAGGCCTAGCGCTGGAACAATAGAGACCCAGTACTTC. The chain employs TRBV6-1 and TRBJ2-5, with D maybe TRBD2 (6 bases). This CDR3 contains 15 residues. V gave up 6 bases and J gave up 4 bases, with 18 bases separating them. Germline lookup yields CDR1 MNHNS and CDR2 SASEGT.

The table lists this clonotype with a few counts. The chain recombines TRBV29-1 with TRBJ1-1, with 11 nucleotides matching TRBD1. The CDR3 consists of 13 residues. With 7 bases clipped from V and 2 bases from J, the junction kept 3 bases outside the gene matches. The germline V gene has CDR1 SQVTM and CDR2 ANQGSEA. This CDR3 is CSAGTGGNTEAFF. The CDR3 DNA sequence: TGCAGCGCCGGGACAGGGGGAAACACTGAAGCTTTCTTT. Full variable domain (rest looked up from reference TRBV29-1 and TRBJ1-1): SAVISQKPSRDICQRGTSLTIQCQVDSQVTMMFWYRQQPGQSLTLIATANQGSEATYESGFVIDKFPISRPNLTFSTLTVSNMSPEDSSIYLCSAGTGGNTEAFFGQGTRLTVV.

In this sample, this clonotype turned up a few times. CDR3 DNA: TGTGCTAGTGGTTTGGTATCAGGGAATAGAAACATTCAGTACTTC. It yields the protein CASGLVSGNRNIQYF. The chain has TRBV12-5 and TRBJ2-4, with TRBD1 as a possible D gene (5 bases). The V and J ends lost 0 bases and 6 bases respectively, with 12 bases between them. Per germline, CDR1 LGHNT and CDR2 FRNRAP. The CDR3 consists of 15 residues.

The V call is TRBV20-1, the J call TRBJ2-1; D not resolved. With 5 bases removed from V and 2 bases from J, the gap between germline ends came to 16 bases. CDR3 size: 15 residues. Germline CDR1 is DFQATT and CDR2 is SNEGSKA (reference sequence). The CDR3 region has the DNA TGCAGTGCTTCGCCGGGCCCGAGCACCTACAATGAGCAGTTCTTC. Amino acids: CSASPGPSTYNEQFF.

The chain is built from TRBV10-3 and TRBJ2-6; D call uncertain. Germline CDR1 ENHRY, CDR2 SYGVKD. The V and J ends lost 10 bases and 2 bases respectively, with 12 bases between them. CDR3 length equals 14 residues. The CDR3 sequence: CASRSSTGANVLTF. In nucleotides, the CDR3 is TGTGCCAGCCGAAGTAGCACTGGGGCCAACGTCCTGACTTTC.

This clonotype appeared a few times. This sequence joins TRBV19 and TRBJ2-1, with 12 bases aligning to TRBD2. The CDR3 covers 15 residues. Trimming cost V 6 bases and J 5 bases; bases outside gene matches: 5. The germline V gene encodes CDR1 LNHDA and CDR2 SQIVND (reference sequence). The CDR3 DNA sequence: TGTGCCAGTAGGTGGACTAGCGGGGCAAACAATGAGCAGTTCTTC. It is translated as CASRWTSGANNEQFF. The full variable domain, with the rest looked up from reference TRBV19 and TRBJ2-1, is DGGITQSPKYLFRKEGQNVTLSCEQNLNHDAMYWYRQDPGQGLRLIYYSQIVNDFQKGDIAEGYSVSREKKESFPLTVTSAQKNPTAFYLCASRWTSGANNEQFFGPGTRLTVL.

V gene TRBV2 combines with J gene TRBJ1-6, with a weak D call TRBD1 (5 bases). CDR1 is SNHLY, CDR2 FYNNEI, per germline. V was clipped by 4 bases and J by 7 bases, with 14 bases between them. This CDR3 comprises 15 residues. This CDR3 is CASSGGRSRNSPLHF. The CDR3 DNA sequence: TGTGCCAGCAGTGGGGGCAGGAGCCGAAATTCACCCCTCCACTTT.

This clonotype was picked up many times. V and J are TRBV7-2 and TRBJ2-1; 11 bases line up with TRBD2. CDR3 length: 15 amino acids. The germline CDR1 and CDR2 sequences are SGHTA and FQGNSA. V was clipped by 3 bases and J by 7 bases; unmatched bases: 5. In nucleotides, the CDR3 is TGTGCCAGCAGCTTCCCTACTAGCGGGAGTAATGAGCAGTTCTTC. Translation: CASSFPTSGSNEQFF.